Listed below are T cell receptor beta chains from one sample, sequenced in a study of regulatory T cells in long-lasting Graves disease. TCRdb reprocessed the multiplex PCR reads with MiXCR, giving one entry per CDR3 protein. The profile shows roughly 400,000 distinct CDR3 sequences, under 25% of them singletons. The starting material was peripheral blood mononuclear cells (PBMCs), obtained when the disease was refractory, from a patient treated with antithyroid drugs. Receptor source: a female donor with Graves disease. Both conserved end residues are part of each CDR3. D genes are given only for firm matches. Clone size is shown for a subset of rows, as once, few, many or a class of expanded clone.

>few|TRBV2|TRBJ2-3|.
TGTGCCAGCAGTGAAGAGCGGATCGGCACAGATACGCAGTATTTT
CASSEERIGTDTQYF
>.|TRBV6-1|TRBJ2-1|.
TGTGCCAGCCGCGCGGTGTGGCCCTACAATGAGCAGTTCTTC
CASRAVWPYNEQFF
>many|TRBV28|TRBJ2-2|.
TGTGCCAGCGGTATAGGACAGAAGAACACCGGGGAGCTGTTTTTT
CASGIGQKNTGELFF
>.|TRBV15|TRBJ2-5|.
TGTGCCACCAGCAGACAGATACAAGAGACCCAGTACTTC
CATSRQIQETQYF
>many|TRBV2|TRBJ2-2|.
TGTGCCAGCAGATACCATCGGTACACCGGGGAGCTGTTTTTT
CASRYHRYTGELFF
>.|TRBV27|TRBJ1-1|.
TGTGCCAGCAGTCCCTCCCCTAACGAGTTGAACACTGAAGCTTTCTTT
CASSPSPNELNTEAFF
>.|TRBV4-2|TRBJ1-5|.
TGTGCCAGCAGCCAGGATCTACTCCCGGGTCAACGATATAGTCAGCCCCAGCATTTT
CASSQDLLPGQRYSQPQHF
>many|TRBV28|TRBJ1-1|TRBD1
TGTGCCAGCAGCAAGACAGGGCTCACTGAAGCTTTCTTT
CASSKTGLTEAFF
>many|TRBV29-1|TRBJ2-5|.
TGCAGCGTTGAGTCATACCAAGAGACCCAGTACTTC
CSVESYQETQYF
>.|TRBV28|TRBJ2-7|TRBD1
TGTGCCAGCAGGGGCCCAAGGACAGGGGGCTTTGGGGACGAGCAGTACTTC
CASRGPRTGGFGDEQYF
>many|TRBV3-1|TRBJ1-1|.
TGTGCCAGCACACAACAGCCAAGTGGGAACACTGAAGCTTTCTTT
CASTQQPSGNTEAFF
>many|TRBV12-3/TRBV12-4|TRBJ2-5|TRBD2
TGTGCCAGCAGAACTATTAGCGGGAGAGGGGGGGAGACCCAGTACTTC
CASRTISGRGGETQYF
>.|TRBV12-3/TRBV12-4|TRBJ2-3|.
TGTGCCAGCGCCCGAGGCGGGAGCACAGATACGCAGTATTTT
CASARGGSTDTQYF
>many|TRBV28|TRBJ2-7|.
TGTGCCAGCAGGTCCCCGCGACGGGAGTCGAGCGACGAGCAGTACTTC
CASRSPRRESSDEQYF
>.|TRBV6-2/TRBV6-3|TRBJ1-6|.
TGTGCCAGCAGTGAAACAGGGATGGGGTCACCCCTCCACTTT
CASSETGMGSPLHF
>few|TRBV28|TRBJ2-3|TRBD2
TGTGCCAGCAGTTTTTCGGACGGGAGGGCAGATACGCAGTATTTT
CASSFSDGRADTQYF
>.|TRBV7-8|TRBJ2-1|TRBD2
TGTGCCAGCAGCTTAGTCTTGACTAGCGGGACTTACAATGAGCAGTTCTTC
CASSLVLTSGTYNEQFF
>.|TRBV24-1|TRBJ1-1|.
TGTGCCACCCCAAACCAGAAAAGGCCTTTCTTT
CATPNQKRPFF
>.|TRBV20-1|TRBJ1-1|.
TGCAGTGCTAGCGACTTGGGAGGGTCGAACACTGAAGCTTTCTTT
CSASDLGGSNTEAFF
>many|TRBV28|TRBJ1-2|.
TGTGCCAGCAGTTTTGACGTAGAGGGCAGGGCGGGCTATGGCTACACCTTC
CASSFDVEGRAGYGYTF
>many|TRBV2|TRBJ2-5|.
TGTGCCAGCAGTGCTCAGGGGGGATTACAAGAGACCCAGTACTTC
CASSAQGGLQETQYF
>.|TRBV7-9|TRBJ1-5|.
TGTGCCAGCAGCTTTACATGGAATCAGCCCCAGCATTTT
CASSFTWNQPQHF
>.|TRBV6-5|TRBJ2-7|TRBD1
TGTGCCAGCAGTTACCGGATGGGGACAGAAGGCGAGCAGTACTTC
CASSYRMGTEGEQYF
>.|TRBV28|TRBJ1-5|TRBD1
TGTGCCAGCAGTCAGGGGGCTGGGGCCCAGCATTTT
CASSQGAGAQHF
>.|TRBV7-9|TRBJ1-4|.
TGTGCCAGCAGCCGAAAGGGTGAAAAACTGTTTTTT
CASSRKGEKLFF
>many|TRBV28|TRBJ1-1|.
TGTGCCAGCAGCCGCGAAAACACTGAAGCTTTCTTT
CASSRENTEAFF
>.|TRBV9|TRBJ2-3|.
TGTGCCAGCAGCGTAGCTAGTACAGCCCAAAGAGATACGCAGTATTTT
CASSVASTAQRDTQYF
>many|TRBV19|TRBJ1-2|TRBD1
TGTGCCAGTAATCAGGGGGTCAACTATGGCTACACCTTC
CASNQGVNYGYTF
>.|TRBV2|TRBJ2-3|TRBD1
TGTGCCAGCAGCTTCCAGGGGGTTAGCACAGATACGCAGTATTTT
CASSFQGVSTDTQYF
>few|TRBV5-5|TRBJ2-7|TRBD2
TGTGCCAGCAGCTTGGGACTAGCGGGGTCGACGCTTGGCGAGCAGTACTTC
CASSLGLAGSTLGEQYF
>many|TRBV7-8|TRBJ2-7|.
TGTGCCAGCAGCTCGAACAGGGAGACCGAGCAGTACTTC
CASSSNRETEQYF
>.|TRBV5-1|TRBJ2-5|TRBD2
TGCGCCAGCAGCTTTAACCTAGCGGAAGAGACCCAGTACTTC
CASSFNLAEETQYF
>many|TRBV7-2|TRBJ1-2|.
TGTGCCAGCAGCTTACCAGTGTATGGCTACACCTTC
CASSLPVYGYTF
>few|TRBV11-2|TRBJ2-3|TRBD2
TGTGCCAGCAGCCAACTAGCGGGAGGCACAGATACGCAGTATTTT
CASSQLAGGTDTQYF
>.|TRBV6-9|TRBJ2-3|TRBD2
TGTGCCAGCAGTTCCGGGGGGTCAGATACGCAGTATTTT
CASSSGGSDTQYF
>once|TRBV11-2|TRBJ2-1|TRBD2
TGTGCCAGCACCCTTGGAGCGGGAGTTCGGTTCTTC
CASTLGAGVRFF
>.|TRBV4-1|TRBJ1-4|.
TGCGCCAGCAGAAGGGAGGCGCACCTTGCAACTAATGAAAAACTGTTTTTT
CASRREAHLATNEKLFF
>.|TRBV11-2|TRBJ2-2|TRBD1
TGTGCCAGCAGCTTAGATGCCCTCTCGGCAGGGGGTAACGGGGAGCTGTTTTTT
CASSLDALSAGGNGELFF
>.|TRBV6-2/TRBV6-3|TRBJ1-3|.
TGTGCCAGCAGTTACGTCCAGGGAACTGGAAACACCATATATTTT
CASSYVQGTGNTIYF
>few|TRBV28|TRBJ2-3|.
TGTGCCAGCAGTTTGACGCGGGCCAGCACAGATACGCAGTATTTT
CASSLTRASTDTQYF
>many|TRBV7-2|TRBJ1-1|.
TGTGCCAGCAGCCAAGGGACGGTGAACACTGAAGCTTTCTTT
CASSQGTVNTEAFF
>.|TRBV30|TRBJ2-1|.
TGTGCCTGGTCTACTATTCAACGGGAGCAGTTCTTC
CAWSTIQREQFF